A single sample is the source of the 11 T cell receptor beta chains below, sequenced in a study of CD8 T cells in Susac syndrome. RNA, at about 0.45 to 1 ug, was reverse transcribed with random hexamers. TCRdb independently ran MiXCR on the immunoSEQ multiplex PCR reads; one entry per CDR3 protein. This table has about 200,000 distinct CDR3 sequences, 90% to 95% appearing once. The sequenced sample consisted of CD4+ T cells from PBMCs. Receptors were obtained from a human donor in good health.

The genes are TRBV28 and TRBJ2-1; no clear D. V dropped 5 bases and J dropped 12 bases, with 14 bases sitting between them. Germline V gene lookup returns CDR1 MDHEN and CDR2 SYDVKM. The CDR3 loop spans 12 amino acids. Here the CDR3 reads CASSLRPEGQFF. CDR3 bases: TGTGCCAGCAGTCTCAGACCCGAAGGGCAGTTCTTC.

V and J are TRBV5-1 and TRBJ2-7, with 10 bases fitting TRBD1. CDR1 SGHRS and CDR2 YFSETQ come from the germline V gene. This CDR3 has 17 amino acids. With V trimmed by 3 bases and J by 0 bases, 9 bases remained unmatched. The CDR3 DNA reads as TGCGCCAGCAGCTGGACAGGGGGTCCTCATAGCTCCTACGAGCAGTACTTC. Translated, it gives CASSWTGGPHSSYEQYF.

The V gene is TRBV30, the J gene TRBJ2-2; D unclear. Germline CDR1 reads GTSNPN; CDR2 reads SVGIG (reference sequence). Trimming cost V 3 bases and J 1 base, with 9 bases left between them. CDR3 length equals 14 residues. CDR3 coding DNA: TGTGCCTGGAGGTTACTTATGAACACCGGGGAGCTGTTTTTT. This gives the protein CAWRLLMNTGELFF.

This clonotype appeared a few times. The chain carries TRBV14 and TRBJ2-2; D not resolved. The CDR3 is made up of 13 amino acids. Germline CDR1 SGHDN, CDR2 FVKESK. The V end lost 0 bases, the J end lost 5 bases, and 4 bases lay between the germline ends. For the CDR3, the DNA is TGTGCCAGCAGCCAAGATTTAACCGGGGAGCTGTTTTTT. Its protein is CASSQDLTGELFF.

The table lists this clonotype with a count of one. The chain uses TRBV20-1 and TRBJ1-6, with D unresolved. CDR3 size: 13 residues. Trimming took 6 bases from V and 9 from J, leaving 15 bases between them. Looked up from germline, CDR1 is DFQATT and CDR2 is SNEGSKA (reference sequence). The CDR3 bases are TGCAGTGCCACCCCCTACCCAAGTTCACCCCTCCACTTT. Its translation is CSATPYPSSPLHF.

This clonotype was observed a few times. The V and J genes are TRBV29-1 and TRBJ1-1; D gene ambiguous. Germline V lookup: CDR1 SQVTM, CDR2 ANQGSEA. V dropped 4 bases and J dropped 1 base, with 4 bases sitting between them. This CDR3 is 11 amino acids long. The CDR3 DNA reads as TGCAGCGTTGGCCCGAACACTGAAGCTTTCTTT. As protein: CSVGPNTEAFF.

The V gene is TRBV12-3 or TRBV12-4, the J gene TRBJ2-7; D unresolved. The V gene lost 6 bases and the J gene lost 6 bases, with 15 bases spanning the gap. The CDR3 has 13 residues. The CDR3 bases are TGTGCCAGCAGCCTTTTTGGTCGTGCCGAGCAGTACTTC. The encoded protein is CASSLFGRAEQYF.

This clonotype was found once. CDR3 protein: CASSLGQGAINTEAFF. As DNA, the CDR3 is TGTGCCAGCAGCCTGGGACAGGGCGCTATCAACACTGAAGCTTTCTTT. The chain is built from TRBV3-1 and TRBJ1-1; 9 nucleotides align to TRBD1. The germline CDR1 and CDR2 sequences are LGHDT and YNNKEL (reference sequence). After removal of 4 bases from V and 2 bases from J, the junction contained 8 bases not matched to a gene. The CDR3 loop spans 16 amino acids.

This clonotype was detected only once. The chain employs TRBV5-1 and TRBJ1-2; D may be TRBD1 (5 bases). Trimming shortened V by 7 bases and J by 3 bases, and 13 bases separated the two germline ends. The CDR3 is 13 residues long. Germline assignment: CDR1 SGHRS and CDR2 YFSETQ. The CDR3 sequence: CASYMGRDYGYTF. CDR3 in DNA: TGCGCCAGCTACATGGGACGCGACTATGGCTACACCTTC.

V gene TRBV6-2 or TRBV6-3 combines with J gene TRBJ2-7; D is tentatively TRBD1 or TRBD2 (5 bases each). The CDR3 spans 15 residues. V shed 5 bases and J shed 2 bases, with 16 bases lying between them. Germline V gene lookup returns CDR1 MNHEY and CDR2 SVGEGT. The CDR3 loop reads CASSTPGPLTYEQYF. In nucleotides, the CDR3 is TGTGCCAGCAGTACCCCGGGACCGCTTACCTACGAGCAGTACTTC.

The table lists this clonotype with a count of one. The rearrangement joins TRBV27 to TRBJ1-4; D may be TRBD1 (5 bases). The CDR3 extends over 15 amino acids. CDR1 is MNHEY, CDR2 SMNVEV, per germline (reference sequence). V was trimmed by 4 bases and J by 8 bases, leaving 17 bases between them. The CDR3 reads CASSSRGGGAEKLFF. The CDR3 DNA reads as TGTGCCAGCAGTTCTCGGGGCGGAGGGGCCGAAAAACTGTTTTTT. Variable domain in full (rest from reference TRBV27 and TRBJ1-4): EAQVTQNPRYLITVTGKKLTVTCSQNMNHEYMSWYRQDPGLGLRQIYYSMNVEVTDKGDVPEGYKVSRKEKRNFPLILESPSPNQTSLYFCASSSRGGGAEKLFFGSGTQLSVL.